Sequencing of this TCR beta chain was carried out in a study of Ad26.COV2.S vaccination and SARS-CoV-2 variants (dated by TCRdb to the early 2020s). Turning to the overall study: Donors in the vaccine arm were drawn from COV1001, a phase I-IIa trial of Ad26.COV2.S in healthy adults that was multicentre, randomized, double-blind and placebo-controlled. Ad26.COV2.S was given intramuscularly at 5x10^10 or 1x10^11 viral particles, as a single shot or as two shots 56 days apart. The specificity and breadth of SARS-CoV-2-reactive T cell receptors after Ad26.COV2.S vaccination were assessed by TCRbeta repertoire sequencing. A total of roughly 32 samples were included in the TCR-sequenced set, comprising roughly 19 Ad26.COV2.S vaccine recipients, 5 placebo recipients and 8 SARS-CoV-2 convalescent individuals. Participants in the trial were split at random into five groups of five each, receiving low-dose or high-dose Ad26.COV2.S once or twice, or else placebo on both occasions. Blinding of investigators to trial group allocation was maintained during experiments and outcome assessment. Study-wide findings and limitations: After vaccination, substantial breadth of spike-specific CD8+ and CD4+ T cell responses was reported. The study lacked the statistical power to compare responses across vaccine doses or regimens. Non-spike TCR breadth was comparable between vaccine and placebo recipients, consistent with the vaccine containing only spike. The authors noted that total T cell responses may have been underestimated by the TCR breadth and depth analyses. Ad26.COV2.S recipients had higher spike-specific TCR breadth than placebo recipients (P = 0.0014).

The treatment or condition label on this specimen signifies: around 19 received Ad26.COV2.S at low or high dose, single or two shots; five or six received placebo; per-sample allocation not given. Repertoires of vaccine and placebo recipients were sequenced from samples collected on day 63 after the first injection. In Cohort 1b, around 25 adults aged 18-55 years were enrolled at a single site in Boston, USA, between 29 July and 7 August 2020. Ad26.COV2.S consisted of a replication-incompetent adenovirus type 26 vector by which a prefusion-stabilized SARS-CoV-2 spike protein from the original Wuhan strain was expressed. TCRbeta CDR3 regions were sequenced with the immunoSEQ Assay. After extraction, genomic DNA underwent amplification by bias-controlled multiplex PCR, followed by high-throughput sequencing. The study's own analysis went as follows. Collapsing and filtering of sequences were performed to quantify the absolute abundance of each unique TCRbeta CDR3 region. T cell fraction was estimated by normalization of TCRbeta template counts to usable DNA, with usable DNA being measured through amplification of reference genes present in all nucleated cells. Repertoire TCRs were annotated as SARS-CoV-2-specific by exact matching of V gene, CDR3 amino acid sequence and J gene to a known reactive TCR set. The reference SARS-CoV-2 TCR set came from MIRA and was filtered for enrichment in COVID-19-positive ImmuneCODE repertoires, removing public or cross-reactive TCRs. Using the MIRA antigens, annotated TCRs were further analysed by specific ORF or by position within an ORF. Depth was the summed frequency of annotated unique rearrangements, while breadth was defined as annotated unique rearrangements over total unique productive rearrangements. TCR breadth was compared between groups using two-sided Wilcoxon rank-sum tests. TCRdb provides this immuneACCESS table in a form limited to in-frame rearrangements. Some clones are lacking; in checked studies, under half of them reflect an unresolved V gene, and why the rest are absent is not known. V, J and clone size are taken as reported in that table, and D and trimming were inferred from the DNA itself. For this sample there are hundreds of thousands of clones; more than 80% appear just once. Approximately 1.5% of the sample is in the top ten clones.

Turning to this clone: Its antigen target is currently unknown. Within one base of it there is no much larger clone, and no base qualities were kept.

The sequence derives from a person between 18 and 65 years old who received the Ad26.COV2.S COVID-19 vaccine or a placebo. The source material was peripheral blood, sampled in a trial of Ad26.COV2.S vaccine versus placebo.

DNA sequence: TGTGCCACCAAGGACAGGCACAATCAGCCCCAGCATTTT. Translated, this is CATKDRHNQPQHF. This chain is built from TRBV24-1 and TRBJ1-5; 7 central bases correspond to TRBD1. Including cysteine and phenylalanine, the CDR3 has 13 amino acids. Just CDR3 DNA is preserved here, 39 bases in frame from base 1. Clipping removes 8 bases from V and 3 bases from J, with 3 as the unmatched junction base count. Reading the germline V gene gives CDR1 KGHDR and CDR2 SFDVKD.